Shown below are 27 T cell receptor beta chains from a single sample sequenced in a study of technical replicates of blood from four donors. Produced via immunoSEQ multiplex PCR; TCRdb's table is partial and in-frame only. The profile shows roughly 16,000 clones, 80% to 90% of them singletons. Sequenced material: PBMCs. Every receptor here comes from a human donor in good health.

V and J are TRBV10-2 and TRBJ2-1; a possible D gene is TRBD2 (6 bases). The CDR3 spans 14 residues. V was cut by 8 bases and J by 5 bases, with 16 bases left in between. CDR1 and CDR2 (germline): WSHSY, SAAADI. CDR3 DNA sequence: TGCGCCAGCTCGATGTCGGGAGTCGACAATGAGCAGTTCTTC. Its translation: CASSMSGVDNEQFF.

As for this clone: The sample carries other DNA sequences with the same CDR3. J is TRBJ2-1 and V is TRBV19; 8 nucleotides agree with TRBD2. CDR1 and CDR2 from the germline V gene are LNHDA and SQIVND (reference sequence). After removal of 0 bases from V and 4 bases from J, the junction contained 8 bases not matched to a gene. CDR3 length: 17 residues. Written as DNA, the CDR3 is TGTGCCAGTAGTATAGATCTGGCTAGCGGGTCGTACAATGAGCAGTTCTTC. Translated, it gives CASSIDLASGSYNEQFF.

The chain uses TRBV5-4 and TRBJ2-1, with a weak D call TRBD1 (5 bases). The CDR3 covers 15 residues. Trimming left V 4 bases short and J 6 bases short, with 17 bases between. Germline-derived CDR1 and CDR2 are SGHNT and YYREEE (reference sequence). The CDR3: CASSLGQTTVNEQFF. CDR3 coding DNA: TGTGCCAGCAGCCTCGGACAAACCACAGTCAATGAGCAGTTCTTC.

The chain links TRBV29-1 to TRBJ1-4; a possible D gene is TRBD1 (6 bases). V gave up 1 base and J gave up 4 bases, with 10 bases separating them. CDR3 length: 14 residues. Germline CDR1 reads SQVTM; CDR2 reads ANQGSEA. The CDR3 region has the DNA TGCAGCGTTGAAGTAGGACAGAATAATGAAAAACTGTTTTTT. This gives the protein CSVEVGQNNEKLFF. Full variable domain (rest looked up from reference TRBV29-1 and TRBJ1-4): SAVISQKPSRDICQRGTSLTIQCQVDSQVTMMFWYRQQPGQSLTLIATANQGSEATYESGFVIDKFPISRPNLTFSTLTVSNMSPEDSSIYLCSVEVGQNNEKLFFGSGTQLSVL.

V is TRBV6-1 and J is TRBJ1-3, with D tentatively TRBD1 (6 bases). This CDR3 is 13 amino acids long. Trimming took off 4 bases at V and 5 bases at J, with 9 bases between the two ends. CDR1 and CDR2 from the germline V gene are MNHNS and SASEGT. The CDR3 DNA is TGTGCCAGCAGTGGACAGGTTCGAAACACCATATATTTT. Amino acids: CASSGQVRNTIYF.

This rearrangement joins TRBV7-8 to TRBJ2-1; 9 nucleotides match TRBD2. The junction had 20 bases not matched to a gene; V was cut back by 5 bases and J by 6 bases. CDR1 is SGHVS and CDR2 is FQNEAQ in the germline V gene. The CDR3 sequence is 19 residues long. The CDR3 protein is CASSGRLGRAGGPVNEQFF. The DNA for the CDR3 is TGTGCCAGCAGCGGACGGCTGGGGAGGGCGGGAGGGCCGGTCAATGAGCAGTTCTTC.

This clone has only a few counts. This CDR3 is CASSESWPNTEAFF. In nucleotides, the CDR3 is TGCGCCAGCAGTGAGTCATGGCCAAACACTGAAGCTTTCTTT. The V gene is TRBV10-1, the J gene TRBJ1-1; D uncertain. This CDR3 has 14 amino acids. Trimming took 0 bases from V and 2 from J, leaving 7 bases between them. Looked up from germline, CDR1 is WNHNN and CDR2 is SYGVQD (reference sequence).

This chain links TRBV27 with TRBJ2-7; 7 nucleotides agree with TRBD2. The CDR3 is made up of 13 amino acids. Germline CDR1 reads MNHEY; CDR2 reads SMNVEV (reference sequence). The ends lost 2 bases at V and 2 bases at J; junction bases unmatched: 0. The CDR3 DNA reads as TGTGCCAGCAGTTTAGGACTAGCCTACGAGCAGTACTTC. Translating gives CASSLGLAYEQYF.

The chain couples TRBV27 to TRBJ2-1; 11 bases are shared with TRBD2. The CDR3 has 15 residues. Germline-derived CDR1 and CDR2 are MNHEY and SMNVEV (reference sequence). The J segment lost 4 bases and the V segment lost 6 bases, leaving 5 bases of the junction unmatched. The CDR3 DNA reads as TGTGCCAGCAGCGGTAGCGGGAGGGGGTACAATGAGCAGTTCTTC. It is translated as CASSGSGRGYNEQFF.

V gene TRBV30 combines with J gene TRBJ1-2; 7 bases align to TRBD1. Trimming took 0 bases from V and 2 from J; bases not matched to a gene: 0. The CDR3 is 13 amino acids. Germline CDR1 GTSNPN, CDR2 SVGIG (reference sequence). The chain's CDR3 is CAWSVTGNYGYTF. The CDR3 coding sequence is TGTGCCTGGAGTGTGACAGGGAACTATGGCTACACCTTC.

As DNA, the CDR3 is TGTGCCAGCAGGAAGACAGGGGATGGGTCCTATGGCTACACCTTC. Protein sequence: CASRKTGDGSYGYTF. The V gene is TRBV28, the J gene TRBJ1-2; 8 bases map to TRBD1. This CDR3 contains 15 residues. V lost 6 bases and J lost 4; bases outside the gene matches: 10. Germline CDR1 reads MDHEN; CDR2 reads SYDVKM.

The chain uses TRBV19 and TRBJ2-7; 10 bases are shared with TRBD1. This CDR3 spans 15 amino acids. Looked up from germline, CDR1 is LNHDA and CDR2 is SQIVND (reference sequence). Trimming at V came to 7 bases and at J to 4 bases, leaving 10 bases not matched to a gene. The DNA for the CDR3 is TGTGCCAGTACCCCGGGACAGGGGCCGATATACGAGCAGTACTTC. This codes for CASTPGQGPIYEQYF.

The J gene is TRBJ1-3, the V gene TRBV10-2; the D gene is possibly TRBD1 (5 bases). V was pared by 3 bases and J by 0 bases, with 6 bases between. CDR1 is WSHSY and CDR2 is SAAADI in the germline V gene. This CDR3 has 14 amino acids. CDR3 protein: CASSEGVSGNTIYF. The CDR3 nucleotides are TGCGCCAGCAGTGAAGGGGTCTCTGGAAACACCATATATTTT.

The chain recombines TRBV27 with TRBJ2-7; 12 nucleotides agree with TRBD2. Trimming at V came to 5 bases and at J to 3 bases, leaving 14 bases not matched to a gene. This CDR3 contains 18 residues. The germline CDR1 and CDR2 sequences are MNHEY and SMNVEV (reference sequence). The CDR3 DNA reads as TGTGCCAGCAGTCGGACCTGGGGGCTAGCGGGAGGGTACTACGAGCAGTACTTC. Translating it yields CASSRTWGLAGGYYEQYF.

This clone was observed a few times. V is TRBV19 and J is TRBJ1-1, with TRBD1 as a possible D gene (6 bases). Looked up from germline, CDR1 is LNHDA and CDR2 is SQIVND (reference sequence). Trimming shortened V by 6 bases and J by 1 base, and 12 bases separated the two germline ends. The CDR3 contains 14 residues. Here the CDR3 DNA reads TGTGCCAGTAGCCCCGGACAGAAGAACACTGAAGCTTTCTTT. This translates into CASSPGQKNTEAFF.

Here the CDR3 DNA reads TGTGCCAGCTCACCACCTGGGCAGCTTGGCTACGAGCAGTACTTC. Residues: CASSPPGQLGYEQYF. This chain uses TRBV18 with TRBJ2-7; the D is unclear. Per germline, CDR1 KGHSH and CDR2 LQKENI. The CDR3 is made up of 15 amino acids. V lost 0 bases and J lost 3, with 12 bases in between.

This CDR3 reads CASSHGRAGTGELFF. Written as DNA, the CDR3 is TGTGCCAGCAGCCACGGGAGGGCCGGGACCGGGGAGCTGTTTTTT. The chain couples TRBV6-6 to TRBJ2-2; TRBD2 matches 8 bases. J lost 5 bases, V lost 6 bases, and 8 bases had no gene match. Germline CDR1 reads MNHNY; CDR2 reads SVGAGI (reference sequence). The CDR3 is 15 residues long.

V gene TRBV18 combines with J gene TRBJ1-3; a weak D match, TRBD1 (6 bases). The length of the CDR3 is 15 residues. Trimming stripped 3 bases from V and 2 bases from J, with 11 bases between. Germline lookup yields CDR1 KGHSH and CDR2 LQKENI. Here the CDR3 DNA reads TGTGCCAGCTCACCTTCCGGGGGGCCTGGAAACACCATATATTTT. It specifies CASSPSGGPGNTIYF.

This clone was counted between two and nine times. The chain employs TRBV6-6 and TRBJ1-1, with 9 bases identical to TRBD1. CDR1 MNHNY and CDR2 SVGAGI come from the germline V gene (reference sequence). V lost 6 bases, J lost 3 bases, and 5 bases stayed unmatched. The CDR3 contains 14 residues. The CDR3 loop reads CASRWDRADTEAFF. The CDR3 nucleotides read TGTGCCAGCAGATGGGACAGGGCAGACACTGAAGCTTTCTTT.

The chain has TRBV10-3 and TRBJ2-3; a weak D match, TRBD2 (5 bases). This CDR3 is built from 17 residues. CDR1 is ENHRY, CDR2 SYGVKD, per germline. V lost 5 bases to trimming and J lost 2 bases, with 20 bases between them. This chain's CDR3 is CAISTVGSRDFTDTQYF. CDR3 in DNA: TGTGCCATCAGTACCGTAGGGAGCCGAGACTTCACAGATACGCAGTATTTT.

This clone was seen a handful of times. J is TRBJ1-2 and V is TRBV7-7, with D possibly TRBD1 on 6 matching bases. CDR3 length: 14 residues. The germline V and J ends were trimmed by 2 bases and 7 bases, with 14 bases remaining between them. Germline CDR1 and CDR2: SSHAT and FNYEAQ (reference sequence). CDR3 protein: CASSLNLQGTGYTF. CDR3 in DNA: TGTGCCAGCAGCTTAAACCTCCAGGGGACTGGCTACACCTTC.

The chain joins TRBV30 to TRBJ2-7; 8 bases line up with TRBD2. The CDR3 is 14 residues long. Germline CDR1 and CDR2: GTSNPN and SVGIG (reference sequence). The ends lost 0 bases at V and 6 bases at J; junction bases unmatched: 7. CDR3 sequence (DNA): TGTGCCTGGAGTGTACTGGGACTAGTGTCCGAGCAGTACTTC. Translation: CAWSVLGLVSEQYF.

In the case of this clone: A read error may produce the germline difference seen at one junction end. Different DNA sequences within this sample yield the same CDR3. This chain connects TRBV6-1 to TRBJ2-7, with 12 positions matching TRBD2. Germline V lookup: CDR1 MNHNS, CDR2 SASEGT. CDR3 length: 15 amino acids. The CDR3 DNA follows: TGCGCCAGCAGTGAGGGACTAGCGGGTACCTACGAGCAGTACTTC. This sequence encodes CASSEGLAGTYEQYF.

The rearrangement links TRBV7-6 to TRBJ2-1; D might be TRBD2 (6 bases). V was trimmed by 0 bases and J by 8 bases, leaving 11 bases between them. The CDR3 covers 14 residues. Germline lookup yields CDR1 SGHVS and CDR2 FNYEAQ. The CDR3 spells CASSLAPSADEQFF. CDR3 coding DNA: TGTGCCAGCAGCTTAGCCCCTAGCGCGGATGAGCAGTTCTTC.

The V call is TRBV29-1, the J call TRBJ2-5; weak D call: TRBD2 (6 bases). The CDR3 sequence is 14 residues long. V was pared by 4 bases and J by 1 base, with 13 bases between. Germline V gene data show CDR1 as SQVTM and CDR2 as ANQGSEA. DNA for the CDR3: TGCAGCGTTGTAAGGGGACTGGGCCAAGAGACCCAGTACTTC. Protein product: CSVVRGLGQETQYF.

The chain carries TRBV5-1 and TRBJ1-1; TRBD1 might be the D (5 bases). This CDR3 contains 14 residues. V dropped 0 bases and J dropped 5 bases, with 11 bases sitting between them. Germline lookup yields CDR1 SGHRS and CDR2 YFSETQ. The CDR3 nucleotides are TGCGCCAGCAGCTTGGGATCGGGGGGGACTGAAGCTTTCTTT. As protein: CASSLGSGGTEAFF.

The V call is TRBV4-1, the J call TRBJ1-2; 9 bases fit TRBD1. Germline trimming cut 0 bases from V and 3 bases from J; bases unmatched to any gene: 2. Looked up from germline, CDR1 is MGHRA and CDR2 is YSYEKL. The CDR3 sequence is 15 residues long. The CDR3 protein is CASSQDDRGDYGYTF. The CDR3 DNA reads as TGCGCCAGCAGCCAAGATGACAGGGGGGACTATGGCTACACCTTC.